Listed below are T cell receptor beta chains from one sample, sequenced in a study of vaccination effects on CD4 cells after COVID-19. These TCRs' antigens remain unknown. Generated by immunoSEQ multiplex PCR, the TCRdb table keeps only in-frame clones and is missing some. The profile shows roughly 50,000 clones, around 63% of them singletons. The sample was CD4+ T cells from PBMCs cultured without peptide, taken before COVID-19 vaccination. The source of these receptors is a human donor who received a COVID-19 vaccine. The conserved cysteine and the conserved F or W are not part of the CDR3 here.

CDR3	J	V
ASSPRTGTDTQY	TRBJ2-3	TRBV18
ASSALAGTYEQY	TRBJ2-7	TRBV11-2
ASSYSRGDRAF	TRBJ1-1	TRBV3-1/TRBV3-2
ASSPPGGRGNYGYT	TRBJ1-2	TRBV7-2
AWSVRRAPLNQPQH	TRBJ1-5	TRBV30
ASSARTELSYEQY	TRBJ2-7	TRBV6-2/TRBV6-3
ASSQGRDSLNTQY	TRBJ2-5	TRBV2
AWAPGLAGLQAF	TRBJ2-1	TRBV30
AISESRDGVKAF	TRBJ1-1	TRBV10-3
ASSLADSYQPQH	TRBJ1-5	TRBV5-6
ASGLILHGTGDGYT	TRBJ1-2	TRBV12-5
ASSGQYSGNTIY	TRBJ1-3	TRBV4-1
ASSLKTADGYT	TRBJ1-2	TRBV7-9
ASSPLQSGTSKETQY	TRBJ2-5	TRBV19
SGGQGIYEQY	TRBJ2-7	TRBV29-1
ASSLQQGPEAF	TRBJ1-1	TRBV28
ASSVGGVTDTQY	TRBJ2-3	TRBV9
ASSYDGGNQPQH	TRBJ1-5	TRBV3-1/TRBV3-2
ASVSRWTGSPLH	TRBJ1-6	TRBV6-5
ASSPPGQGRETQY	TRBJ2-5	TRBV4-2
ASSFGQGNEQF	TRBJ2-1	TRBV5-1
ASSQDGNTIY	TRBJ1-3	TRBV2